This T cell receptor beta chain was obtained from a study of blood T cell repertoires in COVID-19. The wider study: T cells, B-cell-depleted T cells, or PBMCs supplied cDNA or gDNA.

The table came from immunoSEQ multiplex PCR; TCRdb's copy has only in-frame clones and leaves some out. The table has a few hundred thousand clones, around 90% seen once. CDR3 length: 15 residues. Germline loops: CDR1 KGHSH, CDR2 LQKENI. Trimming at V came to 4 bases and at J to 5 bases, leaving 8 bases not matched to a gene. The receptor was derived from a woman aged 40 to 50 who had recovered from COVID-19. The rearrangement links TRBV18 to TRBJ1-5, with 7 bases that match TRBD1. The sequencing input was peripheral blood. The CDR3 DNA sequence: TGTGCCAGCTCACAAACAGGGGCGCTAGATCAGCCCCAGCATTTT. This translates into CASSQTGALDQPQHF.